This T cell receptor beta chain came from a study of T cell repertoires in cytomegalovirus infection. TCRdb re-called the reads with MiXCR, one entry per CDR3 protein. The sample holds hundreds of thousands of distinct CDR3 sequences, almost 30% seen once. The CDR3 consists of 15 residues. Germline V gives CDR1 ENHRY, CDR2 SYGVKD. V lost 3 bases, J lost 3 bases, and 3 bases stayed unmatched. This clonotype turned up a few times. Its specificity is not known. The receptor's source is a human donor in good health (CMV status not recorded). Some clones in this sample may be carry-over from other donors' samples. The sample was cultured PBMCs, taken from culture after CMV antigen stimulation. The chain joins TRBV10-3 to TRBJ2-5, with 11 bases aligning to TRBD1. The CDR3 DNA is TGTGCCATCAGTGACGGGACAGGGGGGAAAGAGACCCAGTACTTC. It translates to CAISDGTGGKETQYF.